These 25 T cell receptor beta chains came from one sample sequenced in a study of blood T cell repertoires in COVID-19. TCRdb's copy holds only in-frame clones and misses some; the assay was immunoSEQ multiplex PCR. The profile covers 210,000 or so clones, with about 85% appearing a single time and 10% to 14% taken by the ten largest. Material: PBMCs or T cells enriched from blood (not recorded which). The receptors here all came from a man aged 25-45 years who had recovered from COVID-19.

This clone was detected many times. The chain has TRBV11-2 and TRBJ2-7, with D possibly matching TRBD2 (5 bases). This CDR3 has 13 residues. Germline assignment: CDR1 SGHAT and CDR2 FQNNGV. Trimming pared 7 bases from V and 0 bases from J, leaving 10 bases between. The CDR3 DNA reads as TGTGCCAGCACGCCGGGAAGCTCCTACGAGCAGTACTTC. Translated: CASTPGSSYEQYF.

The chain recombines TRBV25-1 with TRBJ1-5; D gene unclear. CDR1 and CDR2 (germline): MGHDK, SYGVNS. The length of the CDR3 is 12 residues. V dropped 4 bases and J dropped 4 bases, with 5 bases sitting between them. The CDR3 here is CASSGPNQPQHF. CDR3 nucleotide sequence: TGTGCCAGCAGTGGGCCTAATCAGCCCCAGCATTTT. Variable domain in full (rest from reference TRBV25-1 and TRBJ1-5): EADIYQTPRYLVIGTGKKITLECSQTMGHDKMYWYQQDPGMELHLIHYSYGVNSTEKGDLSSESTVSRIRTEHFPLTLESARPSHTSQYLCASSGPNQPQHFGDGTRLSIL.

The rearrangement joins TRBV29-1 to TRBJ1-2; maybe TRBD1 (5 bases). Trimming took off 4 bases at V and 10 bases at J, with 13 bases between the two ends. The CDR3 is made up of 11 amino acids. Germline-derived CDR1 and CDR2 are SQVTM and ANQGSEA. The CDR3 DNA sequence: TGCAGCGTTGTTACGCCGGGGGACTACACCTTC. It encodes CSVVTPGDYTF.

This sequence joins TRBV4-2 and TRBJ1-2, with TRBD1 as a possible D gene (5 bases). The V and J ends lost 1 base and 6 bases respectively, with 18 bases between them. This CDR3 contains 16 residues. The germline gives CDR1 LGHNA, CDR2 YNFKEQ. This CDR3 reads CASSQGVSREGNGYTF. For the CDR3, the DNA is TGTGCCAGCAGCCAAGGGGTTTCCAGGGAGGGTAATGGCTACACCTTC.

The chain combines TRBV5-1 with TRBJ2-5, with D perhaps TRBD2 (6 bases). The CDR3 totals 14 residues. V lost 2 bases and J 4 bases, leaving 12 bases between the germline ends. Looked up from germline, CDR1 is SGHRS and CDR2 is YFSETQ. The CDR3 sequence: CASSFGGGTETQYF. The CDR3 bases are TGCGCCAGCAGCTTCGGTGGGGGGACAGAGACCCAGTACTTC.

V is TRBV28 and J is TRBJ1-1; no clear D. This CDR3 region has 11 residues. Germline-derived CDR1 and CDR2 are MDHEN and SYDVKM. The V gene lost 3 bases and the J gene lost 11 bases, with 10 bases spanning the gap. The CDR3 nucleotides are TGTGCCAGCAGTTTTGGGCGGGAGGCTTTCTTT. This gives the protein CASSFGREAFF.

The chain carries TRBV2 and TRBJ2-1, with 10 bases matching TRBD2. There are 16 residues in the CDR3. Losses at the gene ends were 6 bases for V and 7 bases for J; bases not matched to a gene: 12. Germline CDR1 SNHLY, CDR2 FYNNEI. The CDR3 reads CASRQRGGQGENEQFF. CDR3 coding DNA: TGTGCCAGCAGGCAGCGGGGGGGACAAGGCGAAAATGAGCAGTTCTTC.

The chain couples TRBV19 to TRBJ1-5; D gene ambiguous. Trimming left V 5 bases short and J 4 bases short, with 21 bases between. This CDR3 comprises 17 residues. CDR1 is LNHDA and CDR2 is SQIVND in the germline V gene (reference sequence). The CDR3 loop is CASSPPPGMGVNQPQHF. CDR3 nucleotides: TGTGCCAGTAGTCCTCCCCCAGGCATGGGAGTGAATCAGCCCCAGCATTTT. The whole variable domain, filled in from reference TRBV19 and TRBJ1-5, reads DGGITQSPKYLFRKEGQNVTLSCEQNLNHDAMYWYRQDPGQGLRLIYYSQIVNDFQKGDIAEGYSVSREKKESFPLTVTSAQKNPTAFYLCASSPPPGMGVNQPQHFGDGTRLSIL.

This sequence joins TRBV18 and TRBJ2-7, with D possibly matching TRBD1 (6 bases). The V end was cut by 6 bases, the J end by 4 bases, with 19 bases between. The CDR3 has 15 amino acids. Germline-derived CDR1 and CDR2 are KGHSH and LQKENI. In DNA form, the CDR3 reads TGTGCCAGCTCCCCCGCCAGGGGAGAAGGGTACGAGCAGTACTTC. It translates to CASSPARGEGYEQYF.

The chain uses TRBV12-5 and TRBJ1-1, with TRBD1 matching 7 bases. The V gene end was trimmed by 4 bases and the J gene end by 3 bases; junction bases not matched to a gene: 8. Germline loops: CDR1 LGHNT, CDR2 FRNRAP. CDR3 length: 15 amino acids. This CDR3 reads CASGSRTGLYTEAFF. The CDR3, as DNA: TGTGCTAGTGGTTCGAGGACAGGACTTTACACTGAAGCTTTCTTT.

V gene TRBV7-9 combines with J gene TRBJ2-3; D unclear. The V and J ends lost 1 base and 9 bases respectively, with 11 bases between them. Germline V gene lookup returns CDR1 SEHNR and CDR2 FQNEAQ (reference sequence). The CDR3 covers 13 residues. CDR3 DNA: TGTGCCAGCAGCTTAGGTGTTAAAGAGACGCAGTATTTT. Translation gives CASSLGVKETQYF.

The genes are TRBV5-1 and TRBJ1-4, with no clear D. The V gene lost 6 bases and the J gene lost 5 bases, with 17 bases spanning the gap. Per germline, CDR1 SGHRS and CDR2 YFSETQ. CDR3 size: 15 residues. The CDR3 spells CASTRSSTANEKLFF. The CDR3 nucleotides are TGCGCCAGCACCCGGTCGTCCACTGCGAATGAAAAACTGTTTTTT.

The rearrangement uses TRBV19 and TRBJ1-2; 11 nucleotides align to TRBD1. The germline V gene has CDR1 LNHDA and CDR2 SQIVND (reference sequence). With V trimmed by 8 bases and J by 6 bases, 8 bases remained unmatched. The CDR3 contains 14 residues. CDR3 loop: CASLTGTGGDGYTF. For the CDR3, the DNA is TGTGCCAGTCTAACCGGGACAGGGGGAGATGGCTACACCTTC.

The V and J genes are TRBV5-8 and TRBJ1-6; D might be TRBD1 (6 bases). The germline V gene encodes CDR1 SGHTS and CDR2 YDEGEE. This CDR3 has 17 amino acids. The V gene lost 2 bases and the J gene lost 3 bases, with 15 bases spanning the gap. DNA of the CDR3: TGTGCCAGCAGCTTAGGTGATCGGGACATCTATAATTCACCCCTCCACTTT. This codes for CASSLGDRDIYNSPLHF. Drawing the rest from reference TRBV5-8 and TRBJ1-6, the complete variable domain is EAGVTQSPTHLIKTRGQQATLRCSPISGHTSVYWYQQALGLGLQFLLWYDEGEERNRGNFPPRFSGRQFPNYSSELNVNALELEDSALYLCASSLGDRDIYNSPLHFGNGTRLTVT.

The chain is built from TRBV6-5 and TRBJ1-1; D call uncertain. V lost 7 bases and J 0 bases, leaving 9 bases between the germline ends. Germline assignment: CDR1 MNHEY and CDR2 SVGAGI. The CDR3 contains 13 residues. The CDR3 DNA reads TGTGCCAGCACCCCTAGCATGAACACTGAAGCTTTCTTT. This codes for CASTPSMNTEAFF.

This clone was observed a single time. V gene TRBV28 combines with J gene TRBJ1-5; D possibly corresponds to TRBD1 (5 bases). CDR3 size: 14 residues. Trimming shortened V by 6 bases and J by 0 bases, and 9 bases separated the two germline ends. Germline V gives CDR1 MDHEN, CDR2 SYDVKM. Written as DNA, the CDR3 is TGTGCCAGCAGGTCGACAGTTAGCAATCAGCCCCAGCATTTT. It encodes CASRSTVSNQPQHF.

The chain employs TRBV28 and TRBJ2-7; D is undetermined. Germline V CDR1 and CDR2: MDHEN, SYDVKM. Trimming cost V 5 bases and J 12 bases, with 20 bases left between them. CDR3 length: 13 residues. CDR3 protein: CASSPPQFEVRYF. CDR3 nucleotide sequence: TGTGCCAGCAGTCCCCCGCAATTTGAAGTGCGGTACTTC. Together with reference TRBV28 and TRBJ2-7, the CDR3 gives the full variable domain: DVKVTQSSRYLVKRTGEKVFLECVQDMDHENMFWYRQDPGLGLRLIYFSYDVKMKEKGDIPEGYSVSREKKERFSLILESASTNQTSMYLCASSPPQFEVRYFGPGTRLTVT.

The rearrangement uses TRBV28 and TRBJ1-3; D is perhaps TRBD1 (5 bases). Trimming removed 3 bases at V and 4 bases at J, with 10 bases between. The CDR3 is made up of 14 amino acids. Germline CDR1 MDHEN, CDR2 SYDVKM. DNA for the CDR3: TGTGCCAGCAGTTTGGGCAGGGTAGGAAACACCATATATTTT. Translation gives CASSLGRVGNTIYF.

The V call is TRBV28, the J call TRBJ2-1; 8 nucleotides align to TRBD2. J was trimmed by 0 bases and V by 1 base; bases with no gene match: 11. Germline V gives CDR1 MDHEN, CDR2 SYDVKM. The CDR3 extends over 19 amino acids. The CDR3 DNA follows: TGTGCCAGCAGTTTATATTTTACGGGCGGGGGGATCTCCTACAATGAGCAGTTCTTC. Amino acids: CASSLYFTGGGISYNEQFF.

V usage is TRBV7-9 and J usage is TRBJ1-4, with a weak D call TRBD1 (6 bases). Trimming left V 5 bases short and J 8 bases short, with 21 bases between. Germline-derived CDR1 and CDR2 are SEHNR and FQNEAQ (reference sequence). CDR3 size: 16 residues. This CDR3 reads CASSPTYRELKEKLFF. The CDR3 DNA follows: TGTGCCAGCAGCCCAACCTACAGGGAACTCAAGGAAAAACTGTTTTTT.

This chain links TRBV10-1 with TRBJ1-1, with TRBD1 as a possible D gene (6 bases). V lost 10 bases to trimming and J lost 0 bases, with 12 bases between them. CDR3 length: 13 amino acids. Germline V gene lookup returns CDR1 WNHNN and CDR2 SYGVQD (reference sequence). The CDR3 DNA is TGCGCCACGCAGGACAGCTTGAACACTGAAGCTTTCTTT. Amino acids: CATQDSLNTEAFF.

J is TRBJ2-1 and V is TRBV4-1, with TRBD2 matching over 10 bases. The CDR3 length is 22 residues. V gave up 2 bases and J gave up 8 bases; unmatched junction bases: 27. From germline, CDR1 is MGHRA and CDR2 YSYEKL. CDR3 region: CASSQPLARSGGQVLSRDEQFF. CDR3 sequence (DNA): TGCGCCAGCAGCCAACCTCTAGCGCGTAGCGGGGGGCAGGTTCTCAGCCGGGATGAGCAGTTCTTC.

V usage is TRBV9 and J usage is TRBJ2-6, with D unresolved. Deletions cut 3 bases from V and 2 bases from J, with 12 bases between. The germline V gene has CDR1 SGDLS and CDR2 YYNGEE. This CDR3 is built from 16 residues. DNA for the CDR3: TGTGCCAGCAGCGGGAGAAGAGAACCTGGGGCCAACGTCCTGACTTTC. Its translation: CASSGRREPGANVLTF.

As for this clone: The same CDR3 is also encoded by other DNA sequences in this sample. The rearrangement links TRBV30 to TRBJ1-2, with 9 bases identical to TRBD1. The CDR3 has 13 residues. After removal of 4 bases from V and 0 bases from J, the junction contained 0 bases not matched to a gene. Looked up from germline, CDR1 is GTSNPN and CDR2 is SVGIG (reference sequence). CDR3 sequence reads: CAWNRGPNYGYTF. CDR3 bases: TGTGCCTGGAACAGGGGGCCTAACTATGGCTACACCTTC.

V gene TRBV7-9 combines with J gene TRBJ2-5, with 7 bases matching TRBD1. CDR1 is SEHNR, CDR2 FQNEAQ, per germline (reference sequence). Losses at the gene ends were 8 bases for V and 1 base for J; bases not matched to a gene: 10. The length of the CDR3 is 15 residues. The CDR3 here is CASGRAGTAQETQYF. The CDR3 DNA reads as TGTGCCAGCGGCAGGGCCGGGACAGCCCAAGAGACCCAGTACTTC.